The 27 T cell receptor beta chains in this list originate from one sample, sequenced in a study of identifying expanded T cells in peripheral blood. Clones were sequenced by immunoSEQ multiplex PCR, and TCRdb holds only the in-frame ones, with some missing. The table has around 120,000 clones, approximately 86% seen once. Sample: blood. These receptors originate from a person aged 18 to 75 in good health.

The chain links TRBV5-4 to TRBJ2-1; D possibly uses TRBD1 or TRBD2 (6 bases each). The germline CDR1 and CDR2 sequences are SGHNT and YYREEE (reference sequence). Trimming took 4 bases from V and 8 from J, leaving 22 bases between them. This CDR3 comprises 16 residues. CDR3 in amino acids: CASSQGIGGTRYEQFF. CDR3 nucleotides: TGTGCCAGCAGCCAGGGGATTGGAGGGACACGCTATGAGCAGTTCTTC.

The rearrangement links TRBV2 to TRBJ1-4; D not certain. CDR3 size: 13 residues. In germline, CDR1 is SNHLY, CDR2 FYNNEI. With 6 bases removed from V and 7 bases from J, the gap between germline ends came to 12 bases. The CDR3 nucleotides read TGTGCCAGCAGCCTATTCGAGGGTGAAAAACTGTTTTTT. Its translation is CASSLFEGEKLFF. Using reference TRBV2 and TRBJ1-4 for the parts outside the CDR3, the full variable domain is EPEVTQTPSHQVTQMGQEVILRCVPISNHLYFYWYRQILGQKVEFLVSFYNNEISEKSEIFDDQFSVERPDGSNFTLKIRSTKLEDSAMYFCASSLFEGEKLFFGSGTQLSVL.

This chain joins TRBV9 and TRBJ1-2; no definite D call. Trimming left V 0 bases short and J 10 bases short, with 16 bases between. Germline CDR1 is SGDLS and CDR2 is YYNGEE. The length of the CDR3 is 14 residues. The CDR3 DNA is TGTGCCAGCAGCGTAGGCCCAGTGGCTATAGTCTACACCTTC. Residues: CASSVGPVAIVYTF.

The chain employs TRBV5-6 and TRBJ2-5; no definite D call. Germline V gene lookup returns CDR1 SGHDT and CDR2 YYEEEE. This CDR3 region has 14 residues. Trimming shortened V by 0 bases and J by 2 bases, and 8 bases separated the two germline ends. The CDR3 DNA follows: TGTGCCAGCAGCTTGGTACAGACACAAGAGACCCAGTACTTC. Its protein product is CASSLVQTQETQYF.

The chain is built from TRBV6-1 and TRBJ1-5; TRBD1 matches 11 bases. Germline CDR1 MNHNS, CDR2 SASEGT. The CDR3 is made up of 15 amino acids. The junction had 5 bases not matched to a gene; V was cut back by 5 bases and J by 5 bases. CDR3 nucleotides: TGTGCCAGCAGTAGGACAGGGGGCGCGGATCAGCCCCAGCATTTT. Translating it yields CASSRTGGADQPQHF.

This rearrangement joins TRBV11-1 to TRBJ1-1; no reliable D call. The CDR3 length is 13 residues. Germline CDR1 is SGHAT and CDR2 is FQDESV (reference sequence). Trimming took 1 base from V and 5 from J, leaving 8 bases between them. In nucleotides, the CDR3 is TGTGCCAGCAGCTTAGGGACGGTGACTGAAGCTTTCTTT. Its translation is CASSLGTVTEAFF.

The chain joins TRBV6-5 to TRBJ1-2; TRBD1 aligns across 7 bases. Trimming at V came to 7 bases and at J to 8 bases, leaving 10 bases not matched to a gene. CDR3 length: 13 amino acids. Germline loops: CDR1 MNHEY, CDR2 SVGAGI. The CDR3 bases are TGTGCCAGCAACGAACAGGGGCCCCGCGGCTACACCTTC. This encodes CASNEQGPRGYTF.

The chain couples TRBV5-4 to TRBJ2-1; TRBD2 might be the D (5 bases). CDR1 is SGHNT and CDR2 is YYREEE in the germline V gene (reference sequence). V lost 3 bases and J lost 0, with 10 bases in between. The CDR3 covers 15 residues. CDR3 coding DNA: TGTGCCAGCAGCTCCGGGATCAGCTCCTACAATGAGCAGTTCTTC. Translating gives CASSSGISSYNEQFF.

V usage is TRBV28 and J usage is TRBJ2-3; D is undetermined. V was shortened by 7 bases and J by 6 bases, with 11 bases between the two germline ends. The CDR3 totals 12 residues. From germline, CDR1 is MDHEN and CDR2 SYDVKM. CDR3 coding DNA: TGTGCCAGCAAGTTCCCTTGGGATACGCAGTATTTT. This encodes CASKFPWDTQYF.

The chain recombines TRBV29-1 with TRBJ1-4, with D perhaps TRBD1 (6 bases). V lost 4 bases and J lost 6, with 15 bases in between. The CDR3 extends over 14 amino acids. Germline values: CDR1 SQVTM, CDR2 ANQGSEA. The CDR3 DNA follows: TGCAGCGTTGCTGCGGGGGGCCGGGATGAAAAACTGTTTTTT. It yields the protein CSVAAGGRDEKLFF.

The chain recombines TRBV5-8 with TRBJ1-5; possible D gene TRBD1, 6 bases. CDR1 and CDR2 from the germline V gene are SGHTS and YDEGEE. Trimming stripped 2 bases from V and 1 base from J, with 10 bases between. This CDR3 region has 15 residues. The CDR3 DNA reads TGTGCCAGCAGCTTTCAGCAGGGGAGCAATCAGCCCCAGCATTTT. Its translation: CASSFQQGSNQPQHF.

The rearrangement links TRBV7-2 to TRBJ1-1; D is uncertain. Deletions cut 8 bases from V and 7 bases from J, with 20 bases between. This CDR3 spans 14 amino acids. Germline V gives CDR1 SGHTA, CDR2 FQGNSA. CDR3 DNA sequence: TGTGCCAGCGCTCTGTCTTTCGGCGTCAATGAAGCTTTCTTT. Protein product: CASALSFGVNEAFF. Full variable domain (outside the CDR3, taken from reference TRBV7-2 and TRBJ1-1): GAGVSQSPSNKVTEKGKDVELRCDPISGHTALYWYRQSLGQGLEFLIYFQGNSAPDKSGLPSDRFSAERTGGSVSTLTIQRTQQEDSAVYLCASALSFGVNEAFFGQGTRLTVV.

J is TRBJ2-7 and V is TRBV7-8; no reliable D call. Per germline, CDR1 SGHVS and CDR2 FQNEAQ. CDR3 length: 15 residues. V shed 1 base and J shed 1 base, with 11 bases lying between them. The CDR3 spells CASSLDVGSSYEQYF. The CDR3, as DNA: TGTGCCAGCAGCTTAGATGTGGGCAGTTCCTACGAGCAGTACTTC.

CDR3 residues: CASSKRTRGGLTDTQYF. The CDR3 nucleotides are TGTGCCAGCAGCAAGAGGACTCGCGGGGGGCTCACAGATACGCAGTATTTT. This chain connects TRBV7-2 to TRBJ2-3; 8 bases line up with TRBD2. Germline-derived CDR1 and CDR2 are SGHTA and FQGNSA. J was trimmed by 2 bases and V by 5 bases; bases with no gene match: 12. The CDR3 length is 17 residues.

The V gene is TRBV2, the J gene TRBJ1-2; D may be TRBD1 (6 bases). CDR3 size: 13 residues. Looked up from germline, CDR1 is SNHLY and CDR2 is FYNNEI. Here the CDR3 reads CQTLNRVNYGYTF. The CDR3 DNA follows: TGTCAAACTTTAAACAGGGTCAACTATGGCTACACCTTC.

The gene calls are TRBV15 and TRBJ2-7; 11 positions agree with TRBD1. This CDR3 comprises 14 residues. CDR1 is LNHNV and CDR2 is YYDKDF in the germline V gene (reference sequence). Unmatched junction bases numbered 5, after V lost 5 bases and J lost 5 bases. The CDR3 coding sequence is TGTGCCACCAGCCGGGACAGGGGGTCCAACGAGCAGTACTTC. Encoded protein: CATSRDRGSNEQYF.

The CDR3 sequence: CASSVAGGVPYNEQFF. Written as DNA, the CDR3 is TGTGCCAGCAGCGTAGCAGGGGGAGTCCCCTACAATGAGCAGTTCTTC. This chain uses TRBV9 with TRBJ2-1, with TRBD1 matching over 7 bases. Losses at the gene ends were 0 bases for V and 2 bases for J; bases not matched to a gene: 5. This CDR3 spans 16 amino acids. Germline V lookup: CDR1 SGDLS, CDR2 YYNGEE. Variable domain in full (rest from reference TRBV9 and TRBJ2-1): DSGVTQTPKHLITATGQRVTLRCSPRSGDLSVYWYQQSLDQGLQFLIQYYNGEERAKGNILERFSAQQFPDLHSELNLSSLELGDSALYFCASSVAGGVPYNEQFFGPGTRLTVL.

The chain recombines TRBV19 with TRBJ1-5; D unclear. The germline V gene has CDR1 LNHDA and CDR2 SQIVND (reference sequence). Trimming removed 8 bases at V and 8 bases at J, with 13 bases between. This CDR3 has 12 residues. The CDR3 DNA reads as TGTGCCAGTGCCGGGAACGTGGAGCCCCAGCATTTT. Protein: CASAGNVEPQHF.

The rearrangement uses TRBV27 and TRBJ1-2, with a weak D call TRBD1 (5 bases). The CDR3 is made up of 12 amino acids. V dropped 5 bases and J dropped 8 bases, with 12 bases sitting between them. Germline assignment: CDR1 MNHEY and CDR2 SMNVEV (reference sequence). The CDR3 spells CASSPGAGGYTF. DNA for the CDR3: TGTGCCAGCAGTCCCGGGGCAGGGGGCTACACCTTC.

CDR3 region: CASSEKSNYGYTF. For the CDR3, the DNA is TGTGCCAGCAGTGAAAAATCTAACTATGGCTACACCTTC. The V gene is TRBV25-1, the J gene TRBJ1-2; D uncertain. In germline, CDR1 is MGHDK, CDR2 SYGVNS. Trimming left V 2 bases short and J 0 bases short, with 4 bases between. The CDR3 contains 13 residues.

The chain has TRBV5-1 and TRBJ1-2, with D possibly matching TRBD1 (6 bases). CDR3 length: 17 amino acids. In germline, CDR1 is SGHRS, CDR2 YFSETQ. Trimming removed 3 bases at V and 0 bases at J, with 18 bases between. CDR3 loop: CASSWTASSTTNYGYTF. The CDR3 bases are TGCGCCAGCAGCTGGACAGCATCGTCAACCACTAACTATGGCTACACCTTC.

The chain couples TRBV2 to TRBJ2-5, with 8 bases identical to TRBD2. After removal of 6 bases from V and 3 bases from J, the junction contained 3 bases not matched to a gene. The germline V gene encodes CDR1 SNHLY and CDR2 FYNNEI. There are 13 residues in the CDR3. The DNA for the CDR3 is TGTGCCAGCAGGCCGACTAGCGAAGAGACCCAGTACTTC. Its translation is CASRPTSEETQYF.

This chain connects TRBV10-3 to TRBJ2-5; no clear D. V was pared by 8 bases and J by 5 bases, with 15 bases between. The CDR3 contains 13 residues. CDR1 ENHRY and CDR2 SYGVKD come from the germline V gene. The CDR3 DNA follows: TGTGCCATCGCGCACTCGAAAGAGGAGACCCAGTACTTC. This codes for CAIAHSKEETQYF.

The chain is built from TRBV27 and TRBJ2-5; unclear D gene. V dropped 9 bases and J dropped 6 bases, with 5 bases sitting between them. Per the germline V gene, CDR1 is MNHEY and CDR2 is SMNVEV (reference sequence). This CDR3 spans 9 amino acids. CDR3 region: CASGQTQYF. The CDR3 DNA reads TGTGCCAGTGGGCAGACCCAGTACTTC.

V gene TRBV27 combines with J gene TRBJ2-1; D is ambiguous. V lost 0 bases and J lost 9, with 18 bases in between. The germline V gene encodes CDR1 MNHEY and CDR2 SMNVEV (reference sequence). There are 16 residues in the CDR3. For the CDR3, the DNA is TGTGCCAGCAGTTTATCTCTCACCCGTCTAATCCGTGAGCAGTTCTTC. Amino acids: CASSLSLTRLIREQFF.

The chain carries TRBV7-9 and TRBJ2-3; D remains unclear. Germline V gene lookup returns CDR1 SEHNR and CDR2 FQNEAQ (reference sequence). The V gene lost 3 bases and the J gene lost 2 bases, with 6 bases spanning the gap. CDR3 size: 13 residues. Here the CDR3 reads CASSLILTDTQYF. CDR3 bases: TGTGCCAGCAGCTTGATCCTCACAGATACGCAGTATTTT.

J is TRBJ2-5 and V is TRBV15; 10 bases line up with TRBD1. The CDR3 is made up of 18 amino acids. In germline, CDR1 is LNHNV, CDR2 YYDKDF (reference sequence). Unmatched junction bases numbered 17, after V lost 5 bases and J lost 5 bases. This CDR3 is CATSPTRVWTGGSETQYF. The CDR3 coding sequence is TGTGCCACCAGCCCCACCAGAGTATGGACAGGGGGATCGGAGACCCAGTACTTC. Full variable domain (missing parts from reference TRBV15 and TRBJ2-5): DAMVIQNPRYQVTQFGKPVTLSCSQTLNHNVMYWYQQKSSQAPKLLFHYYDKDFNNEADTPDNFQSRRPNTSFCFLDIRSPGLGDTAMYLCATSPTRVWTGGSETQYFGPGTRLLVL.